This T cell receptor (beta chain) was recovered during a study of T-cell reconstitution after alpha-beta-depleted transplantation in children. General study results and limits: Some patients' high day-60 TCRbeta diversity was traced to surviving recipient T cells and thymic progenitors.

This clonotype was seen ten or more times. What it recognizes is unknown. The CDR3 is 11 residues long. V was cut by 11 bases and J by 6 bases, with 11 bases left in between. Germline V gene data show CDR1 as MNHNS and CDR2 as SASEGT. Unique molecular identifiers were incorporated when the TCRbeta library was constructed. MiXCR, run by TCRdb on the PCR reads, gives a single entry per CDR3 protein. This table has about 170,000 distinct CDR3 sequences, around 10% appearing once. The origin of this receptor is a boy aged 2 to 10 with acute myeloid leukemia, due to receive a stem cell transplant. V gene TRBV6-1 combines with J gene TRBJ2-4; D perhaps matches TRBD2 (6 bases). The sample was PBMCs, taken before TCRalphabeta/CD19-depleted stem cell transplant. The CDR3 sequence: CAGGIGNIQYF. CDR3 bases: TGTGCCGGGGGGATCGGAAACATTCAGTACTTC.